Presented here are 26 T cell receptor beta chains from one specimen sequenced in a study of radiotherapy plus CTLA-4 blockade in lung cancer. Method: immunoSEQ multiplex PCR; TCRdb's copy keeps in-frame clones and lacks some. The table lists some 49,000 clones, more than 75% of them singletons. Sample: peripheral blood, taken from a patient treated with radiotherapy plus ipilimumab. The receptors come from a human donor with non-small cell lung cancer whose response to radiotherapy plus ipilimumab could not be evaluated.

This rearrangement joins TRBV6-5 to TRBJ2-7; D not resolved. Germline CDR1 MNHEY, CDR2 SVGAGI. There are 15 residues in the CDR3. Trimming took 6 bases from V and 3 from J, leaving 18 bases between them. CDR3 amino acids: CASSPGWRPGYEQYF. The DNA of the CDR3 is TGTGCCAGCAGCCCCGGCTGGCGGCCTGGCTACGAGCAGTACTTC.

CDR3 nucleotides: TGTGCCAGCAGCCACACGAAGAATGAAAAACTGTTTTTT. Its protein is CASSHTKNEKLFF. The rearrangement joins TRBV5-6 to TRBJ1-4; no reliable D call. The CDR3 length is 13 residues. Trimming took off 4 bases at V and 5 bases at J, with 9 bases between the two ends. The germline V gene has CDR1 SGHDT and CDR2 YYEEEE.

This chain joins TRBV7-9 and TRBJ2-1; TRBD1 matches at 9 bases. Germline trimming cut 4 bases from V and 6 bases from J; bases unmatched to any gene: 7. The CDR3 is 15 amino acids. CDR1 and CDR2 (germline): SEHNR, FQNEAQ (reference sequence). CDR3 amino acids: CASSSGDRESNEQFF. The CDR3 DNA sequence: TGTGCCAGCAGCTCAGGGGACAGGGAGAGCAATGAGCAGTTCTTC.

This clone showed up just a few times. The V gene is TRBV25-1, the J gene TRBJ2-7, with 13 bases matching TRBD2. CDR1 and CDR2 (germline): MGHDK, SYGVNS. The junction had 3 bases not matched to a gene; V was cut back by 4 bases and J by 6 bases. The length of the CDR3 is 14 residues. As DNA, the CDR3 is TGTGCCAGCAGTGGACTAGCGGGGGGACTCGAGCAGTACTTC. Translating gives CASSGLAGGLEQYF.

The V call is TRBV4-2, the J call TRBJ1-5, with 7 bases aligning to TRBD1. The CDR3 loop spans 17 amino acids. The germline V gene encodes CDR1 LGHNA and CDR2 YNFKEQ. Germline trimming cut 4 bases from V and 5 bases from J; bases unmatched to any gene: 14. The CDR3, as DNA: TGTGCCAGCAGCCGAAGATGGGAGGACAGGCTAGATCAGCCCCAGCATTTT. Its translation is CASSRRWEDRLDQPQHF.

This rearrangement joins TRBV28 to TRBJ2-3; TRBD1 aligns across 7 bases. J lost 10 bases, V lost 4 bases, and 17 bases had no gene match. Germline V gives CDR1 MDHEN, CDR2 SYDVKM. There are 16 residues in the CDR3. The CDR3 region has the DNA TGTGCCAGCAGTTCCTCCGCGTCGAGGGGACAGATATCGCAGTATTTT. It specifies CASSSSASRGQISQYF.

This chain connects TRBV9 to TRBJ2-3, with TRBD1 identical over 10 bases. The CDR3 has 17 amino acids. Germline CDR1 reads SGDLS; CDR2 reads YYNGEE. Trimming at V came to 2 bases and at J to 1 base, leaving 7 bases not matched to a gene. CDR3 sequence reads: CASSVKTGTGGTDTQYF. For the CDR3, the DNA is TGTGCCAGCAGCGTCAAAACCGGGACAGGGGGCACAGATACGCAGTATTTT. The full variable domain, with the rest looked up from reference TRBV9 and TRBJ2-3, is DSGVTQTPKHLITATGQRVTLRCSPRSGDLSVYWYQQSLDQGLQFLIQYYNGEERAKGNILERFSAQQFPDLHSELNLSSLELGDSALYFCASSVKTGTGGTDTQYFGPGTRLTVL.

Comments on this clone: Additional DNA sequences in this sample encode the identical CDR3. The chain employs TRBV11-3 and TRBJ2-5; no clear D gene. Trimming pared 2 bases from V and 5 bases from J, leaving 12 bases between. The CDR3 covers 14 residues. Germline CDR1 reads SGHNT; CDR2 reads YENEEA. CDR3 region: CASSLSATRETQYF. DNA for the CDR3: TGTGCCAGCAGCTTAAGTGCAACCCGGGAGACCCAGTACTTC.

The chain links TRBV7-3 to TRBJ2-1, with a possible D match to TRBD1 (6 bases). The V end was cut by 3 bases, the J end by 2 bases, with 11 bases between. CDR1 SGHTA and CDR2 FQGTGA come from the germline V gene. The CDR3 has 15 residues. The CDR3 reads CASSLLDRPYNEQFF. The CDR3 bases are TGTGCCAGCAGCTTGTTGGACAGACCCTACAATGAGCAGTTCTTC.

The chain carries TRBV9 and TRBJ2-1; D uncertain. Trimming took off 0 bases at V and 2 bases at J, with 12 bases between the two ends. The CDR3 length is 16 residues. In germline, CDR1 is SGDLS, CDR2 YYNGEE. CDR3 loop: CASSVVGSPTYNEQFF. CDR3 bases: TGTGCCAGCAGCGTAGTGGGTAGCCCAACCTACAATGAGCAGTTCTTC.

In regard to this clone: The CDR3 ends on some other residue instead of the conserved phenylalanine or tryptophan, so this is likely a read error. The chain combines TRBV5-6 with TRBJ1-1; D might be TRBD1 (6 bases). Trimming took 1 base from V and 1 from J, leaving 14 bases between them. Germline-derived CDR1 and CDR2 are SGHDT and YYEEEE. The CDR3 has 16 residues. CDR3 sequence: CASSLKSGEPNTEAFL. The DNA for the CDR3 is TGTGCCAGCAGCTTGAAGTCAGGGGAGCCGAACACTGAAGCTTTCCTT.

This chain joins TRBV6-1 and TRBJ2-3; 9 bases map to TRBD1. The CDR3 contains 16 residues. CDR1 MNHNS and CDR2 SASEGT come from the germline V gene. The V and J ends lost 0 bases and 4 bases, in that order; junction bases with no gene match: 5. The CDR3 nucleotides read TGTGCCAGCAGTGAAGCCGGACAGGGGATAGCAGATACGCAGTATTTT. Its translation is CASSEAGQGIADTQYF.

This clone was counted a single time. The chain couples TRBV18 to TRBJ2-7; D is unresolved. The CDR3 length is 15 residues. Deletions cut 4 bases from V and 1 base from J, with 14 bases between. Germline loops: CDR1 KGHSH, CDR2 LQKENI. The CDR3 region has the DNA TGTGCCAGCTCACGCGCGGAAACCTCTTCCTACGAGCAGTACTTC. This translates into CASSRAETSSYEQYF.

The chain carries TRBV5-5 and TRBJ1-5, with D maybe TRBD1 (6 bases). V was shortened by 2 bases and J by 2 bases, with 11 bases between the two germline ends. CDR1 SGHKS and CDR2 YYEKEE come from the germline V gene (reference sequence). This CDR3 comprises 15 residues. CDR3 nucleotides: TGTGCCAGCAGCTTATGGGGGCAAGGCAATCAGCCCCAGCATTTT. Translation: CASSLWGQGNQPQHF. The variable domain in full, completed from reference TRBV5-5 and TRBJ1-5, reads DAGVTQSPTHLIKTRGQQVTLRCSPISGHKSVSWYQQVLGQGPQFIFQYYEKEERGRGNFPDRFSARQFPNYSSELNVNALLLGDSALYLCASSLWGQGNQPQHFGDGTRLSIL.

V usage is TRBV2 and J usage is TRBJ2-5, with a tentative D call TRBD1 (6 bases). Germline loops: CDR1 SNHLY, CDR2 FYNNEI. The V and J ends lost 8 bases and 5 bases respectively, with 15 bases between them. This CDR3 contains 13 residues. In DNA form, the CDR3 reads TGTGCCAGCTCCGGGACAATGACGGAGACCCAGTACTTC. The encoded protein is CASSGTMTETQYF.

With regard to this clone: Germline and junction disagree at one end, which may indicate a read error. This rearrangement joins TRBV28 to TRBJ2-7, with TRBD2 identical over 12 bases. In germline, CDR1 is MDHEN, CDR2 SYDVKM. This CDR3 has 13 amino acids. In DNA form, the CDR3 reads TGTGCCAGCAGTTCTGAACTAGCGGGAGGACCGAACTTC. It specifies CASSSELAGGPNF.

The count of this clone is one. The V and J genes are TRBV7-3 and TRBJ2-7; 7 bases are a match to TRBD2. J was trimmed by 5 bases and V by 2 bases; bases with no gene match: 3. The CDR3 contains 13 residues. Per the germline V gene, CDR1 is SGHTA and CDR2 is FQGTGA. Here the CDR3 DNA reads TGTGCCAGCAGCTTAGGGGCGGGAGACGAGCAGTACTTC. Amino acids: CASSLGAGDEQYF.

The V call is TRBV28, the J call TRBJ2-1; maybe TRBD1 (7 bases). The CDR3 covers 15 residues. Between the trimmed V and J ends, which lost 6 bases and 4 bases, there was a span of 16 bases. The germline CDR1 and CDR2 sequences are MDHEN and SYDVKM. This CDR3 is CASSPPRGTYNEQFF. The DNA of the CDR3 is TGTGCCAGCAGCCCCCCCAGGGGGACTTACAATGAGCAGTTCTTC.

This clone came up once. One end of the junction fails to match germline, which may point to a read error. The genes are TRBV19 and TRBJ2-7; maybe TRBD2 (7 bases). This CDR3 is 15 amino acids long. From germline, CDR1 is LNHDA and CDR2 SQIVND (reference sequence). CDR3 residues: CASSFGQAGDYGQYF. The DNA of the CDR3 is TGTGCCAGCAGTTTCGGCCAGGCAGGGGACTACGGGCAGTACTTC.

The rearrangement joins TRBV2 to TRBJ2-5, with TRBD2 matching over 15 bases. The V gene's germline CDR1 is SNHLY and CDR2 FYNNEI. The CDR3 covers 16 residues. V lost 4 bases, J lost 5 bases, and 5 bases stayed unmatched. The CDR3 DNA reads TGTGCCAGCAGTGTGGGGACTAGCGGGAGGAGGGAGACCCAGTACTTC. Amino acids: CASSVGTSGRRETQYF.

The genes are TRBV11-2 and TRBJ1-4, with 9 nucleotides matching TRBD1. Trimming at V came to 5 bases and at J to 3 bases, leaving 13 bases not matched to a gene. The CDR3 extends over 18 amino acids. CDR1 is SGHAT, CDR2 FQNNGV, per germline. This CDR3 reads CASSLRDREVGPNEKLFF. DNA for the CDR3: TGTGCCAGCAGCCTCAGGGACAGGGAGGTTGGCCCTAATGAAAAACTGTTTTTT.

The rearrangement uses TRBV19 and TRBJ1-2; possibly TRBD1 for D (5 bases). The germline V gene encodes CDR1 LNHDA and CDR2 SQIVND (reference sequence). This CDR3 contains 13 residues. Trimming removed 7 bases at V and 7 bases at J, with 16 bases between. The CDR3 region has the DNA TGTGCCAGTACGACCAGGGTCGGGCCTGGCTACACCTTC. This sequence encodes CASTTRVGPGYTF.

This chain joins TRBV28 and TRBJ1-3, with 7 bases matching TRBD1. This CDR3 spans 15 amino acids. V dropped 6 bases and J dropped 0; count of bases not matched to a gene: 5. Germline lookup yields CDR1 MDHEN and CDR2 SYDVKM. The CDR3 here is CASSPGQFSGNTIYF. The CDR3 nucleotides read TGTGCCAGCAGCCCGGGACAGTTCTCTGGAAACACCATATATTTT.

As to this clone: Its ends do not fully match the called genes, so a read error is possible. The rearrangement links TRBV19 to TRBJ2-5, with TRBD1 identical over 7 bases. The J call may be wrong; the DNA end is better matched by TRBJ2-7. This CDR3 spans 15 amino acids. Per the germline V gene, CDR1 is LNHDA and CDR2 is SQIVND (reference sequence). DNA for the CDR3: TGTGCCAGTAGCATAGGGGGCTTTCATCCCTACGAGCAGTACTTC. Translation: CASSIGGFHPYEQYF.

This chain links TRBV5-1 with TRBJ2-2; 10 nucleotides match TRBD2. The germline V gene has CDR1 SGHRS and CDR2 YFSETQ. The V gene end was trimmed by 3 bases and the J gene end by 8 bases; junction bases not matched to a gene: 4. This CDR3 has 14 residues. CDR3 nucleotide sequence: TGCGCCAGCAGCTGGACTAGCGGAAAGGGGGAGCTGTTTTTT. Translation gives CASSWTSGKGELFF.

This clone was seen once. The CDR3 here is CASSPGGGDGYTF. DNA of the CDR3: TGCGCCAGCAGTCCCGGTGGGGGGGACGGCTACACCTTC. This rearrangement joins TRBV23-1 to TRBJ1-2; D might be TRBD1 (5 bases). TRBV23-1 is an ORF, with its function uncertain. Trimming took off 4 bases at V and 8 bases at J, with 14 bases between the two ends. This CDR3 is 13 amino acids long.